This T cell receptor beta chain appears in the sequencing data of a study of CD4 T cells in relation to SARS-CoV-2 and coronaviruses. Turning to the study itself: ViraFEST: roughly 10-day antigen culture of PBMCs, then TCR beta CDR3 sequencing.

Notes on the study in general: Crossreactivity was assessed only for spike protein, not other viral proteins.

Sequenced by immunoSEQ multiplex PCR; TCRdb stores in-frame clones only, minus some. The table records under 25,000 clones, around 80% of them present only once. The V gene's germline CDR1 is SGHRS and CDR2 YFSETQ. The V end was cut by 0 bases, the J end by 0 bases, with 13 bases between. The CDR3 runs to 16 residues. Comments on this clone: Its target is not known.

Unexposed donor CD4+ T cells date from about 2010-2018, before the COVID-19 pandemic. Isolation of CD4+ T cells took place after less than 11 days in culture. Unexposed-donor CD4+ T cells were probed with SARS-CoV-2 S/N and four cold-coronavirus spikes, cells permitting. Each well had approximately 2 million PBMCs in approximately 5.1% human AB serum with IL-2. The specimen was CD4+ T cells from PBMCs, cultured in vitro. The chain has TRBV5-1 and TRBJ2-7; D is possibly TRBD1 (5 bases). The source is a human donor in good health. This CDR3 reads CASSLAYRTSSYEQYF. In DNA form, the CDR3 reads TGCGCCAGCAGCTTGGCATACAGGACGAGCTCCTACGAGCAGTACTTC.